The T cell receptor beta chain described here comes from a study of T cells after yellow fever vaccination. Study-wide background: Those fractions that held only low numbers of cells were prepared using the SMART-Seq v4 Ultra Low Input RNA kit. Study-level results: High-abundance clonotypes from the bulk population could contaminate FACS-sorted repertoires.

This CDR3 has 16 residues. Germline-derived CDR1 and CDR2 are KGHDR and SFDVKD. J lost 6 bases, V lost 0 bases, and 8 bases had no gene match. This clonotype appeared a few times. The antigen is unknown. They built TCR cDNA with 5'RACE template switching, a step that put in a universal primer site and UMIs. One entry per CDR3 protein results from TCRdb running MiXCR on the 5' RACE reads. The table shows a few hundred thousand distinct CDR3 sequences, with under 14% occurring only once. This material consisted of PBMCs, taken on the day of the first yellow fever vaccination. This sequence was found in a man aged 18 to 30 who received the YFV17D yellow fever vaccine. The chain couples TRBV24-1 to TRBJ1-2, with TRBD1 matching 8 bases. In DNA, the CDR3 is TGTGCCACCAGTGATTTGGGGCAGGGGGCGCGGCATGGCTACACCTTC. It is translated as CATSDLGQGARHGYTF.